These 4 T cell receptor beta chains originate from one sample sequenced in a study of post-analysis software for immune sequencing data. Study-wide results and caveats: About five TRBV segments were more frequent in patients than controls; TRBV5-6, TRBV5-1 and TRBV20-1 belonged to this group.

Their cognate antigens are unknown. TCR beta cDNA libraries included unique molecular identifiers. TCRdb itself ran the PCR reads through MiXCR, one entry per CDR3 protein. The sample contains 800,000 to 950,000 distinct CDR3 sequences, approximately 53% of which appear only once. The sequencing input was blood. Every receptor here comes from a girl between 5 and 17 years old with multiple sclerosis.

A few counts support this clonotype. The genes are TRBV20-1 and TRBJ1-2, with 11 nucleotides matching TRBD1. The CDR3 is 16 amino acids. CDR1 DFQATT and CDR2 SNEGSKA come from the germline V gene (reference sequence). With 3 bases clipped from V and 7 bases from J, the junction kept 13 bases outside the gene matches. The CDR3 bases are TGCAGTGCTAGTTCGGAGTTGGACAGGGGGCGCGGTGGCTACACCTTC. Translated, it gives CSASSELDRGRGGYTF.

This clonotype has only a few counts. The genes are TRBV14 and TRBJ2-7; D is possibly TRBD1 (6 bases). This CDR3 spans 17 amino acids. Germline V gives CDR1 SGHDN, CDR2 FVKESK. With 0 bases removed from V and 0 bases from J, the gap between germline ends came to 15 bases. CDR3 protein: CASSQDRGRGSSYEQYF. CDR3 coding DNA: TGTGCCAGCAGCCAAGATCGAGGCAGGGGATCCTCCTACGAGCAGTACTTC.

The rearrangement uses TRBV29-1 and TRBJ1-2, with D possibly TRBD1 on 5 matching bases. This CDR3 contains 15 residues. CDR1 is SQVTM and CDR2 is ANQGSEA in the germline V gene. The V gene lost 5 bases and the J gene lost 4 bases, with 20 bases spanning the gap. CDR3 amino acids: CSVWDGKSRTYGYTF. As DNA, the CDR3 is TGCAGCGTTTGGGACGGAAAGTCCCGTACCTATGGCTACACCTTC.

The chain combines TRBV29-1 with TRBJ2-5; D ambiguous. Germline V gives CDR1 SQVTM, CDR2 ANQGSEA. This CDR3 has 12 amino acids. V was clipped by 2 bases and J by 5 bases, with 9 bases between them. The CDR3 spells CSVEQARETQYF. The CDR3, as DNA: TGCAGCGTTGAACAGGCGAGGGAGACCCAGTACTTC.